Presented here are 25 T cell receptor beta chains from one specimen sequenced in a study of cytomegalovirus exposure and HLA in healthy donors. PCR amplification relied on 60 Vbeta primers (plus 13 Jbeta primers). Assay: immunoSEQ multiplex PCR; the TCRdb copy retains only in-frame clones and omits some. The table lists about 140,000 clones, 78% of them singletons. The sample comprised PBMCs. These receptors came from a female donor in good health and CMV-seronegative.

The chain is built from TRBV5-1 and TRBJ2-7; 9 positions match TRBD2. The CDR3 consists of 15 residues. V was clipped by 2 bases and J by 2 bases; unmatched bases: 5. From germline, CDR1 is SGHRS and CDR2 YFSETQ. This CDR3 reads CASSFTGGGAYEQYF. Here the CDR3 DNA reads TGCGCCAGCAGCTTCACGGGCGGGGGGGCCTACGAGCAGTACTTC.

The rearrangement links TRBV7-9 to TRBJ2-3, with 7 bases that match TRBD1. V gave up 5 bases and J gave up 0 bases; unmatched junction bases: 8. CDR1 and CDR2 (germline): SEHNR, FQNEAQ (reference sequence). The CDR3 is 16 amino acids. CDR3 in DNA: TGTGCCAGCAGCCCTCCTTCGACAGGGAGCACAGATACGCAGTATTTT. Translating it yields CASSPPSTGSTDTQYF.

The chain recombines TRBV6-5 with TRBJ1-2, with D unclear. CDR3 length equals 15 residues. Per germline, CDR1 MNHEY and CDR2 SVGAGI. Between the trimmed V and J ends, which lost 7 bases and 2 bases, there was a span of 17 bases. The CDR3 DNA sequence: TGTGCCAGCACCTTAGGGTCTAGGAGGAACTATGGCTACACCTTC. Translation gives CASTLGSRRNYGYTF.

The chain uses TRBV28 and TRBJ1-4; 10 nucleotides align to TRBD1. The CDR3 sequence is 15 residues long. Per the germline V gene, CDR1 is MDHEN and CDR2 is SYDVKM. Losses at the gene ends were 5 bases for V and 7 bases for J; bases not matched to a gene: 7. CDR3 amino acids: CASSTRTGGGEKLFF. The CDR3 region has the DNA TGTGCCAGCAGTACCCGGACAGGGGGAGGTGAAAAACTGTTTTTT.

The CDR3, as DNA: TGTGCCAGCAGCTTAAGGGGACAGGGGACCGGGGAGCTGTTTTTT. It translates to CASSLRGQGTGELFF. This chain connects TRBV7-3 to TRBJ2-2; the match to TRBD1 covers 10 bases. Germline V gene data show CDR1 as SGHTA and CDR2 as FQGTGA. The J segment lost 5 bases and the V segment lost 1 base, leaving 1 base of the junction unmatched. The CDR3 consists of 15 residues.

The rearrangement joins TRBV4-1 to TRBJ2-7; no clear D gene. From germline, CDR1 is MGHRA and CDR2 YSYEKL. The CDR3 consists of 16 residues. V was trimmed by 1 base and J by 0 bases, leaving 13 bases between them. CDR3 DNA sequence: TGCGCCAGCAGCCAAGGTTTAGCATTGAGCTCCTACGAGCAGTACTTC. Encoded protein: CASSQGLALSSYEQYF.

V gene TRBV18 combines with J gene TRBJ1-4; the match to TRBD1 covers 9 bases. The ends lost 3 bases at V and 8 bases at J; junction bases unmatched: 4. This CDR3 comprises 14 residues. CDR1 KGHSH and CDR2 LQKENI come from the germline V gene. The CDR3 DNA follows: TGTGCCAGCTCACCCCGACAGGGGGTCGAAAAACTGTTTTTT. This sequence encodes CASSPRQGVEKLFF.

This chain joins TRBV11-3 and TRBJ2-3; D is perhaps TRBD2 (6 bases). CDR1 SGHNT and CDR2 YENEEA come from the germline V gene. The CDR3 totals 13 residues. V lost 5 bases to trimming and J lost 4 bases, with 10 bases between them. The CDR3 bases are TGTGCCAGCAGCAGGGGCGGGGCAGATACGCAGTATTTT. Translating it yields CASSRGGADTQYF.

V gene TRBV6-6 combines with J gene TRBJ2-1; 7 bases are a match to TRBD2. With 11 bases clipped from V and 2 bases from J, the junction kept 6 bases outside the gene matches. This CDR3 spans 13 amino acids. CDR1 MNHNY and CDR2 SVGAGI come from the germline V gene (reference sequence). Written as DNA, the CDR3 is TGTGCCGGCGGGGAGGGCACCTACAATGAGCAGTTCTTC. Its translation: CAGGEGTYNEQFF.

The chain joins TRBV2 to TRBJ2-1; a possible D gene is TRBD1 (6 bases). V was clipped by 7 bases and J by 0 bases, with 13 bases between them. The length of the CDR3 is 15 residues. Germline V lookup: CDR1 SNHLY, CDR2 FYNNEI. DNA for the CDR3: TGTGCCAGCATTCAGGGGTTAAACTCCTACAATGAGCAGTTCTTC. Translation: CASIQGLNSYNEQFF.

The chain recombines TRBV4-1 with TRBJ2-1, with TRBD2 matching 11 bases. The CDR3 totals 17 residues. CDR1 is MGHRA and CDR2 is YSYEKL in the germline V gene. The ends lost 3 bases at V and 1 base at J; junction bases unmatched: 5. The CDR3, as DNA: TGCGCCAGCAGCCATCCCACTAGCGGGGGATCCTACAATGAGCAGTTCTTC. Its translation: CASSHPTSGGSYNEQFF.

The chain combines TRBV9 with TRBJ1-1; 7 bases are a match to TRBD1. The CDR3 has 14 residues. The germline CDR1 and CDR2 sequences are SGDLS and YYNGEE. Germline trimming cut 5 bases from V and 1 base from J; bases unmatched to any gene: 5. The CDR3 region has the DNA TGTGCCAGCAGTGAGGGGGCCCGGAACACTGAAGCTTTCTTT. Protein: CASSEGARNTEAFF.

This rearrangement joins TRBV11-2 to TRBJ1-2, with D maybe TRBD1 (5 bases). CDR1 is SGHAT, CDR2 FQNNGV, per germline. This CDR3 contains 14 residues. V shed 1 base and J shed 3 bases, with 9 bases lying between them. The CDR3 DNA reads TGTGCCAGCAGCTTAGTTCGGGGGGACTATGGCTACACCTTC. Protein sequence: CASSLVRGDYGYTF.

CDR3 bases: TGTGCCAGCAGTTTAGCACTCCGGGACACAACTAGCACAGATACGCAGTATTTT. This translates into CASSLALRDTTSTDTQYF. V usage is TRBV28 and J usage is TRBJ2-3; D might be TRBD1 (6 bases). The V end lost 2 bases, the J end lost 0 bases, and 18 bases lay between the germline ends. Germline lookup yields CDR1 MDHEN and CDR2 SYDVKM. The CDR3 sequence is 18 residues long.

The chain carries TRBV6-5 and TRBJ2-3, with D possibly TRBD1 on 6 matching bases. The CDR3 length is 14 residues. Trimming removed 4 bases from V and 1 base from J, with 9 bases in between. The germline CDR1 and CDR2 sequences are MNHEY and SVGAGI. The CDR3 reads CASSSRGRTDTQYF. CDR3 in DNA: TGTGCCAGCAGTTCCAGGGGTCGCACAGATACGCAGTATTTT.

This clone appeared a single time. V and J are TRBV28 and TRBJ1-2; 7 bases fit TRBD1. CDR3 length: 14 amino acids. V lost 6 bases, J lost 5 bases, and 9 bases stayed unmatched. CDR1 is MDHEN, CDR2 SYDVKM, per germline. CDR3 protein: CASSIDRVVYGYTF. The CDR3, as DNA: TGTGCCAGCAGCATTGACAGGGTAGTTTATGGCTACACCTTC.

The chain uses TRBV18 and TRBJ2-7, with a weak D call TRBD1 (6 bases). V gave up 0 bases and J gave up 5 bases, with 17 bases separating them. The CDR3 extends over 16 amino acids. CDR1 and CDR2 (germline): KGHSH, LQKENI. As DNA, the CDR3 is TGTGCCAGCTCACCACCTAGGACAGCGGCGAGAAACGAGCAGTACTTC. Translated: CASSPPRTAARNEQYF.

The chain combines TRBV19 with TRBJ2-1, with 9 bases aligning to TRBD2. Trimming at V came to 6 bases and at J to 10 bases, leaving 1 base not matched to a gene. This CDR3 contains 11 residues. The germline V gene has CDR1 LNHDA and CDR2 SQIVND (reference sequence). The CDR3 sequence is CASRLAGEQFF. The CDR3 nucleotides are TGTGCCAGTAGGCTAGCGGGGGAGCAGTTCTTC.

The chain has TRBV27 and TRBJ2-1, with 7 bases lining up with TRBD2. Looked up from germline, CDR1 is MNHEY and CDR2 is SMNVEV (reference sequence). The CDR3 has 20 amino acids. J lost 8 bases, V lost 0 bases, and 22 bases had no gene match. CDR3 sequence: CASSLSFFGPSWAGEYEQFF. The CDR3 region has the DNA TGTGCCAGCAGTTTATCTTTTTTCGGCCCTAGCTGGGCGGGAGAGTATGAGCAGTTCTTC.

The V and J genes are TRBV7-2 and TRBJ1-2; D possibly corresponds to TRBD1 (6 bases). This CDR3 spans 18 amino acids. The germline V and J ends were trimmed by 1 base and 5 bases, with 23 bases remaining between them. Germline-derived CDR1 and CDR2 are SGHTA and FQGNSA. The CDR3 loop is CASSLVGSYRASSYGYTF. The DNA of the CDR3 is TGTGCCAGCAGCTTAGTCGGGTCGTACAGGGCCTCAAGTTATGGCTACACCTTC.

This rearrangement joins TRBV19 to TRBJ1-3; TRBD1 is a possible D gene (5 bases). This CDR3 region has 14 residues. Germline assignment: CDR1 LNHDA and CDR2 SQIVND (reference sequence). With 10 bases removed from V and 2 bases from J, the gap between germline ends came to 15 bases. DNA for the CDR3: TGTGCCACCAAGGAGACAGATCCTGGAAACACCATATATTTT. It codes for CATKETDPGNTIYF.

J is TRBJ1-5 and V is TRBV19, with 8 bases identical to TRBD1. CDR3 length: 15 amino acids. CDR1 and CDR2 from the germline V gene are LNHDA and SQIVND (reference sequence). Trimming cost V 6 bases and J 4 bases; bases outside gene matches: 8. CDR3 coding DNA: TGTGCCAGTAGCGGACAGGGAATGGCGAATCAGCCCCAGCATTTT. This translates into CASSGQGMANQPQHF.

The chain links TRBV5-4 to TRBJ1-2; D gene uncertain. The CDR3 has 12 amino acids. The V end lost 0 bases, the J end lost 8 bases, and 8 bases lay between the germline ends. Per the germline V gene, CDR1 is SGHNT and CDR2 is YYREEE (reference sequence). CDR3 sequence (DNA): TGTGCCAGCAGCTTGGCCGGTTGGGGCTACACCTTC. Protein: CASSLAGWGYTF.

The chain combines TRBV2 with TRBJ1-4, with TRBD1 as a possible D gene (6 bases). Germline lookup yields CDR1 SNHLY and CDR2 FYNNEI. This CDR3 comprises 15 residues. V lost 1 base and J lost 7, with 13 bases in between. The CDR3 DNA sequence: TGTGCCAGCAGTGAAGGACCCGGGGGGCGTGAAAAACTGTTTTTT. The encoded protein is CASSEGPGGREKLFF.

The chain joins TRBV18 to TRBJ2-4, with D possibly being TRBD2 (6 bases). V was shortened by 0 bases and J by 8 bases, with 14 bases between the two germline ends. Looked up from germline, CDR1 is KGHSH and CDR2 is LQKENI. There are 15 residues in the CDR3. The DNA of the CDR3 is TGTGCCAGCTCACCACCGGTCGGGTCGGGGGACATTCAGTACTTC. Translation: CASSPPVGSGDIQYF.